This T cell receptor (beta chain) was recovered during a study of early T cells in non-severe SARS-CoV-2 infection. Study-level information: It was bulk RNA from unsorted whole blood that was sequenced, and the chains were unpaired.

This clonotype was detected many times. Via MiXCR, TCRdb re-called the 5' RACE reads, giving one row per CDR3 protein. Found here are more than 25,000 distinct CDR3 sequences, roughly 4.3% of them singletons; the top ten hold around 6.3%. Material for sequencing was whole blood. This clonotype originated in an adult who was a healthcare worker with PCR-confirmed SARS-CoV-2 infection or an uninfected control (not recorded which).

CDR3 protein: CASSRANTDTQYF. The CDR3 region has the DNA TGTGCCAGCAGTAGGGCAAACACAGATACGCAGTATTTT. The chain combines TRBV27 with TRBJ2-3; no reliable D call. CDR1 and CDR2 (germline): MNHEY, SMNVEV (reference sequence). The CDR3 extends over 13 amino acids. V was clipped by 5 bases and J by 2 bases, with 8 bases between them.